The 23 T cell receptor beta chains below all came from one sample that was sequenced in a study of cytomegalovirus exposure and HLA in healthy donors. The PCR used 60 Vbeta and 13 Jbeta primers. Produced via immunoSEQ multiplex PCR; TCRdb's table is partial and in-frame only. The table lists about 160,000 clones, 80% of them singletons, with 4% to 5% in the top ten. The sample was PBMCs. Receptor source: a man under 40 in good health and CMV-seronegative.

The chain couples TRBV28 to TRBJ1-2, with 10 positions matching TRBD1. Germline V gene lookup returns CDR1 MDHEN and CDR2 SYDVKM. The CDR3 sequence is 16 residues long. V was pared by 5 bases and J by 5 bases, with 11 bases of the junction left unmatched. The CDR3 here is CASSQTGGGVTYGYTF. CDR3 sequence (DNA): TGTGCCAGCAGTCAGACAGGGGGCGGGGTGACATATGGCTACACCTTC.

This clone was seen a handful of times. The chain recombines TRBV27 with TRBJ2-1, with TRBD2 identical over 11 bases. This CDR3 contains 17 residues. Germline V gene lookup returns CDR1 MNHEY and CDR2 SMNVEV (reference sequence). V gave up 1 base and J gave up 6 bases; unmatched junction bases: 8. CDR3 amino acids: CASSLLLAGAGSNEQFF. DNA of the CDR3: TGTGCCAGCAGTTTATTACTAGCGGGAGCCGGTTCCAATGAGCAGTTCTTC.

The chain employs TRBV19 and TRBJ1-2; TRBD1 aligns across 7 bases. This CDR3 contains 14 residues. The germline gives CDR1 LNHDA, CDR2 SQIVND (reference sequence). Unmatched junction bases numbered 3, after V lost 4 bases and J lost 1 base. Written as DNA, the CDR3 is TGTGCCAGTAGTACAGGGGGAAATAACTATGGCTACACCTTC. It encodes CASSTGGNNYGYTF.

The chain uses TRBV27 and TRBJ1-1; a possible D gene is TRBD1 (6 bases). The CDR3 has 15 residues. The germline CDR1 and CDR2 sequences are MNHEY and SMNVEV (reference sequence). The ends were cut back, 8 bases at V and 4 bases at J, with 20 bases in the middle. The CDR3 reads CASRTQGAGVTEAFF. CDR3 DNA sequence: TGTGCCAGCCGCACCCAGGGCGCAGGGGTCACTGAAGCTTTCTTT.

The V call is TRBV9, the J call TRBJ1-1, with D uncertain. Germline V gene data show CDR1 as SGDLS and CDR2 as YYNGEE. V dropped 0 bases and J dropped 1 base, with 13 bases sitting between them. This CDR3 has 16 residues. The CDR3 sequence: CASSVGPSGGNTEAFF. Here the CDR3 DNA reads TGTGCCAGCAGCGTAGGCCCCTCTGGAGGGAACACTGAAGCTTTCTTT.

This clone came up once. DNA for the CDR3: TGTGCCAGCAGCTTCCCGGGACTAGCGGGGGGGCGGACAGATACGCAGTATTTT. It specifies CASSFPGLAGGRTDTQYF. The chain uses TRBV11-2 and TRBJ2-3; 16 positions match TRBD2. The germline CDR1 and CDR2 sequences are SGHAT and FQNNGV. The CDR3 totals 18 residues. With V trimmed by 3 bases and J by 3 bases, 6 bases remained unmatched.

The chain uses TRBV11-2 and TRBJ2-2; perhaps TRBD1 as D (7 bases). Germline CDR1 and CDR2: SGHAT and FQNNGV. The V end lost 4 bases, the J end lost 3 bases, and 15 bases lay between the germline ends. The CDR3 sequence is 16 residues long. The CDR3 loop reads CASSSQGGADTGELFF. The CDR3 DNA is TGTGCCAGCAGCTCCCAGGGGGGAGCCGACACCGGGGAGCTGTTTTTT.

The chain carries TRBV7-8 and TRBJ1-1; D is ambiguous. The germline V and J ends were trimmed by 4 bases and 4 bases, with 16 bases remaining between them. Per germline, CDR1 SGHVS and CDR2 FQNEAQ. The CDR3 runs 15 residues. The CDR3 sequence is CASSYVGPGSTEAFF. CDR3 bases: TGTGCCAGCAGCTACGTTGGTCCGGGTAGCACTGAAGCTTTCTTT. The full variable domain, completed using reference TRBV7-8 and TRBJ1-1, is GAGVSQSPRYKVAKRGQDVALRCDPISGHVSLFWYQQALGQGPEFLTYFQNEAQLDKSGLPSDRFFAERPEGSVSTLKIQRTQQEDSAVYLCASSYVGPGSTEAFFGQGTRLTVV.

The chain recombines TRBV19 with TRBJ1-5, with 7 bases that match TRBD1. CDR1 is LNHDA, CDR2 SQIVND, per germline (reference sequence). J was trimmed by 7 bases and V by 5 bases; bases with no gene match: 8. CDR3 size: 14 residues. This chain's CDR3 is CASSDRTGGQPQHF. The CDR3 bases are TGTGCCAGTAGTGACCGGACAGGCGGACAGCCCCAGCATTTT.

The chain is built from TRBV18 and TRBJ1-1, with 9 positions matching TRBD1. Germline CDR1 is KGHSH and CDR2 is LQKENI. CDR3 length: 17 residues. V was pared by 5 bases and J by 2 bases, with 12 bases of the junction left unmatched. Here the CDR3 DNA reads TGTGCCAGCTCAAAAGTCGAGGCGGGACAGGGTAACACTGAAGCTTTCTTT. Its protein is CASSKVEAGQGNTEAFF.

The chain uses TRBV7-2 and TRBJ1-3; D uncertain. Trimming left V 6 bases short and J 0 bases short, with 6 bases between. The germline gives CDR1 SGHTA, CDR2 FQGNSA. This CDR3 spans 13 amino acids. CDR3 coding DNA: TGTGCCAGCAGTCCGAGCTCTGGAAACACCATATATTTT. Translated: CASSPSSGNTIYF.

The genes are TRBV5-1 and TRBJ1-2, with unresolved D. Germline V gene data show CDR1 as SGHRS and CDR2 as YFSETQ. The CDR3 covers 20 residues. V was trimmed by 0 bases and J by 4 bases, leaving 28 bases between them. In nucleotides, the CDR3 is TGCGCCAGCAGCTTGGCGATTGCCCCGGTTGGGAGGATAAGACTCTATGGCTACACCTTC. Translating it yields CASSLAIAPVGRIRLYGYTF.

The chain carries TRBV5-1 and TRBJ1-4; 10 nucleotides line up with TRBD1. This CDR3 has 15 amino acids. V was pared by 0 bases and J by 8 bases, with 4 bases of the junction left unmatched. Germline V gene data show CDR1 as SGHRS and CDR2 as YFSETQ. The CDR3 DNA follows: TGCGCCAGCAGCTTGGGACAGGGGGCTGGAGAAAAACTGTTTTTT. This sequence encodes CASSLGQGAGEKLFF.

The CDR3 sequence: CASSPHPTEAFF. CDR3 in DNA: TGCGCCAGCAGCCCCCATCCCACTGAAGCTTTCTTT. This chain joins TRBV5-1 and TRBJ1-1; no definite D call. The CDR3 sequence is 12 residues long. Germline values: CDR1 SGHRS, CDR2 YFSETQ. V lost 4 bases and J lost 4, with 8 bases in between.

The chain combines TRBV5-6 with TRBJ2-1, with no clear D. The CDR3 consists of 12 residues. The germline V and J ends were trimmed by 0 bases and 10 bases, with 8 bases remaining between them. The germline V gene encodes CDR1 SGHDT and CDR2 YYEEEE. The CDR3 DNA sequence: TGTGCCAGCAGCTTGGAAACGAGGGAGCAGTTCTTC. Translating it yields CASSLETREQFF.

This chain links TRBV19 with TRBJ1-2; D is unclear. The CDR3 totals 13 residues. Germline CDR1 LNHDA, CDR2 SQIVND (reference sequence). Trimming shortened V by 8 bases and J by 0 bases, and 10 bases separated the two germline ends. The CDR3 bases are TGTGCCAGTTCCATCCTAGCTAACTATGGCTACACCTTC. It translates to CASSILANYGYTF.

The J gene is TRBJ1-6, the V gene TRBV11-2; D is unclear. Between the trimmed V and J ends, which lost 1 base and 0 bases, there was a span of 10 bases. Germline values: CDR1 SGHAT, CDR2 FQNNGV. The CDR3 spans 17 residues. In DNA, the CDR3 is TGTGCCAGCAGCTTAGTACCGGGTGTCTCCTATAATTCACCCCTCCACTTT. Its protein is CASSLVPGVSYNSPLHF.

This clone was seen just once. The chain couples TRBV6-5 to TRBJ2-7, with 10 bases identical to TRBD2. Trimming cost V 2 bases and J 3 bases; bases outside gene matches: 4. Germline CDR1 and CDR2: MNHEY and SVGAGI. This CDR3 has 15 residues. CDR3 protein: CASSYGSGRIYEQYF. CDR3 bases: TGTGCCAGCAGTTACGGTAGCGGGAGGATCTACGAGCAGTACTTC.

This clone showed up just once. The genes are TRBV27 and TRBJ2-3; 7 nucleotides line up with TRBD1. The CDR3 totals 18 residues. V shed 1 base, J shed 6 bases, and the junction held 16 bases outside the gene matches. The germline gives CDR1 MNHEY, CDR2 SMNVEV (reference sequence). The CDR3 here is CASSLYSPTGRGWDTQYF. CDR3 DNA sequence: TGTGCCAGCAGTTTATACTCCCCGACAGGGCGAGGATGGGATACGCAGTATTTT.

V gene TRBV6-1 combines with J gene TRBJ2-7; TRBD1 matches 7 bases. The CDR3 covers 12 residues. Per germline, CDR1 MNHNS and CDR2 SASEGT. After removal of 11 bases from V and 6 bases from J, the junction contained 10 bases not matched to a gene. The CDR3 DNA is TGTGCCGCATGGACAGGCACTCTCGAGCAGTACTTC. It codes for CAAWTGTLEQYF.

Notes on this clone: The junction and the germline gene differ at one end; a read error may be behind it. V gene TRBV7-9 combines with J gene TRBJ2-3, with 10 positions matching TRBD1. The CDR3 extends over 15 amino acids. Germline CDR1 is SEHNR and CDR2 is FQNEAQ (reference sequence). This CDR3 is CSSSEGQGYTDTQYF. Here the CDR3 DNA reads TGTTCCAGCAGCGAGGGACAGGGGTACACAGATACGCAGTATTTT.

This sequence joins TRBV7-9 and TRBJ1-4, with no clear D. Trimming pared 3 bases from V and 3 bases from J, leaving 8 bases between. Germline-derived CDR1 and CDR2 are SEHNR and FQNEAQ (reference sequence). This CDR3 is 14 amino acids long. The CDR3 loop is CASSFSSPNEKLFF. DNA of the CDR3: TGTGCCAGCAGCTTTAGTAGCCCTAATGAAAAACTGTTTTTT.

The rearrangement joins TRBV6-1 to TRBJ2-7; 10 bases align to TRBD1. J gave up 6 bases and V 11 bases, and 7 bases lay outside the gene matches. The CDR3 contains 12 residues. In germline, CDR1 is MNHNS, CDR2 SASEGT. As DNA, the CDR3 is TGTGCCGGCTGGGGGACAGGGGCCGAGCAGTACTTC. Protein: CAGWGTGAEQYF.